The 8 T cell receptor beta chains given below trace back to one sample, sequenced in a study of OX40 agonist ivuxolimab in advanced cancers. The assay was immunoSEQ multiplex PCR, and TCRdb's table has in-frame clones only and misses some. The table shows roughly 43,000 clones, with roughly 90% occurring only once. Sequencing used CD4+ or CD8+ T cells sorted from blood, obtained in a trial of the OX40 agonist ivuxolimab. These receptors were collected from an adult with an advanced solid tumor such as melanoma, head and neck, liver or kidney cancer.

The rearrangement uses TRBV2 and TRBJ1-1; D remains unclear. The CDR3 covers 10 residues. Germline V CDR1 and CDR2: SNHLY, FYNNEI. Trimming pared 11 bases from V and 4 bases from J, leaving 8 bases between. CDR3 nucleotide sequence: TGTGCCCAAGGGCCCACTGAAGCTTTCTTT. Encoded protein: CAQGPTEAFF.

This sequence joins TRBV5-6 and TRBJ1-5; D uncertain. V was trimmed by 4 bases and J by 6 bases, leaving 8 bases between them. This CDR3 comprises 12 residues. The germline V gene encodes CDR1 SGHDT and CDR2 YYEEEE. As DNA, the CDR3 is TGTGCCAGCAGCATCGGTGGTCAGCCCCAGCATTTT. It specifies CASSIGGQPQHF. Full variable domain (rest looked up from reference TRBV5-6 and TRBJ1-5): DAGVTQSPTHLIKTRGQQVTLRCSPKSGHDTVSWYQQALGQGPQFIFQYYEEEERQRGNFPDRFSGHQFPNYSSELNVNALLLGDSALYLCASSIGGQPQHFGDGTRLSIL.

J is TRBJ2-7 and V is TRBV5-4; D is unclear. Germline CDR1 SGHNT, CDR2 YYREEE (reference sequence). V was shortened by 0 bases and J by 4 bases, with 8 bases between the two germline ends. This CDR3 comprises 13 residues. The CDR3 region has the DNA TGTGCCAGCAGCTTGGGCCAGGATTACGAGCAGTACTTC. It is translated as CASSLGQDYEQYF.

The chain links TRBV7-9 to TRBJ2-1, with TRBD2 identical over 7 bases. V shed 5 bases and J 4 bases; nucleotides not matched to a gene: 8. CDR3 length: 15 amino acids. Germline CDR1 SEHNR, CDR2 FQNEAQ (reference sequence). The chain's CDR3 is CASSVSGAMYNEQFF. CDR3 DNA sequence: TGTGCCAGCAGCGTGAGCGGGGCCATGTACAATGAGCAGTTCTTC.

A note on this clone: This same CDR3 is encoded by further DNA sequences in the sample. The V call is TRBV10-3, the J call TRBJ1-6; a weak D match, TRBD1 (5 bases). The CDR3 sequence is 14 residues long. Trimming took 3 bases from V and 7 from J, leaving 10 bases between them. Germline V gene sequence: CDR1 ENHRY, CDR2 SYGVKD. The CDR3 DNA sequence: TGTGCCATCAGTGACGTTAACAGGAATTCACCCCTCCACTTT. Its protein product is CAISDVNRNSPLHF.

J is TRBJ2-7 and V is TRBV10-3, with D possibly matching TRBD1 (6 bases). There are 15 residues in the CDR3. Trimming shortened V by 2 bases and J by 5 bases, and 16 bases separated the two germline ends. Germline V CDR1 and CDR2: ENHRY, SYGVKD. Written as DNA, the CDR3 is TGTGCCATCAGTGAGACAGAGGCAGGGGTGGACGAGCAGTACGTC. It yields the protein CAISETEAGVDEQYV.

As DNA, the CDR3 is TGTGCCACCATGGGGTTGGTCTCCGCGGGTGAAAAACTGTTTTTT. This gives the protein CATMGLVSAGEKLFF. V and J are TRBV27 and TRBJ1-4; D gene unclear. The germline V gene has CDR1 MNHEY and CDR2 SMNVEV (reference sequence). V was cut by 10 bases and J by 7 bases, with 22 bases left in between. The CDR3 has 15 amino acids.

This clone appeared once. J is TRBJ2-1 and V is TRBV9; D possibly corresponds to TRBD2 (7 bases). V gave up 4 bases and J gave up 2 bases, with 13 bases separating them. Germline loops: CDR1 SGDLS, CDR2 YYNGEE. The CDR3 is 15 amino acids. The CDR3 is CASSLGGDPYNEQFF. The CDR3 coding sequence is TGTGCCAGCAGCCTAGGGGGGGATCCCTACAATGAGCAGTTCTTC. Full variable domain (rest looked up from reference TRBV9 and TRBJ2-1): DSGVTQTPKHLITATGQRVTLRCSPRSGDLSVYWYQQSLDQGLQFLIQYYNGEERAKGNILERFSAQQFPDLHSELNLSSLELGDSALYFCASSLGGDPYNEQFFGPGTRLTVL.